A single sample gave rise to the 28 T cell receptor beta chains below, sequenced in a study of shared clonotypes between healthy human individuals. Method: immunoSEQ multiplex PCR; TCRdb's copy keeps in-frame clones and lacks some. The sample lists some 320,000 clones; about nine tenths were seen once. The sequenced sample was memory CD8+ T cells sorted from blood. Subset given: CD45RO+ cells pooled with CCR7-negative TemRA cells. These receptors were collected from a young man in good health.

The genes are TRBV5-6 and TRBJ2-7; 12 nucleotides match TRBD2. The V gene's germline CDR1 is SGHDT and CDR2 YYEEEE. The CDR3 extends over 17 amino acids. V shed 2 bases and J 1 base; nucleotides not matched to a gene: 7. The CDR3 protein is CASSFRLAGVGSYEQYF. DNA of the CDR3: TGTGCCAGCAGCTTCCGACTAGCGGGAGTGGGGTCCTACGAGCAGTACTTC.

The chain joins TRBV5-1 to TRBJ1-6; the D gene is possibly TRBD1 (5 bases). Between the trimmed V and J ends, which lost 1 base and 5 bases, there was a span of 19 bases. The CDR3 sequence is 18 residues long. Germline V gene lookup returns CDR1 SGHRS and CDR2 YFSETQ. CDR3 region: CASSLILRNMGDNSPLHF. The CDR3 bases are TGCGCCAGCAGCTTGATTCTTAGAAACATGGGGGATAATTCACCCCTCCACTTT.

The rearrangement links TRBV30 to TRBJ2-2, with unresolved D. V was trimmed by 1 base and J by 6 bases, leaving 9 bases between them. The CDR3 covers 13 residues. CDR1 is GTSNPN, CDR2 SVGIG, per germline (reference sequence). CDR3 loop: CAWSEMGPGELFF. DNA of the CDR3: TGTGCCTGGAGTGAGATGGGTCCCGGGGAGCTGTTTTTT.

This chain joins TRBV7-6 and TRBJ2-7, with D perhaps matching TRBD2 (8 bases). The CDR3 totals 13 residues. The V gene's germline CDR1 is SGHVS and CDR2 FNYEAQ. V was cut by 2 bases and J by 7 bases, with 12 bases left in between. CDR3 sequence reads: CASSLREGQEQYF. In nucleotides, the CDR3 is TGTGCCAGCAGCTTACGGGAGGGACAGGAGCAGTACTTC.

This sequence joins TRBV6-5 and TRBJ1-2; D unresolved. This CDR3 is built from 13 residues. In germline, CDR1 is MNHEY, CDR2 SVGAGI. Trimming left V 0 bases short and J 6 bases short, with 8 bases between. CDR3: CASSYSGSDGYTF. The CDR3 DNA sequence: TGTGCCAGCAGTTACTCCGGGTCGGATGGCTACACCTTC.

This rearrangement joins TRBV7-9 to TRBJ2-6; perhaps TRBD2 as D (6 bases). Germline V CDR1 and CDR2: SEHNR, FQNEAQ (reference sequence). The length of the CDR3 is 17 residues. V was pared by 5 bases and J by 0 bases, with 14 bases between. CDR3 residues: CASSPSPGVSGANVLTF. CDR3 coding DNA: TGTGCCAGCAGCCCATCCCCGGGGGTCTCTGGGGCCAACGTCCTGACTTTC.

This clone turned up a few times. The chain is built from TRBV25-1 and TRBJ2-7; TRBD1 is a possible D gene (6 bases). Germline CDR1 is MGHDK and CDR2 is SYGVNS. The CDR3 contains 13 residues. The V and J ends lost 8 bases and 3 bases respectively, with 14 bases between them. CDR3 bases: TGTGCCAGCTCGACAGGTCCTCACTACGAGCAGTACTTC. It translates to CASSTGPHYEQYF.

This clone has just a few counts. The rearrangement uses TRBV7-9 and TRBJ2-7; TRBD2 might be the D (5 bases). The CDR3 runs 15 residues. V was pared by 4 bases and J by 5 bases, with 18 bases between. Germline V gene lookup returns CDR1 SEHNR and CDR2 FQNEAQ (reference sequence). The CDR3 reads CASSSEMYRGNEQYF. Here the CDR3 DNA reads TGTGCCAGCAGCTCCGAGATGTATCGAGGGAACGAGCAGTACTTC.

CDR3 nucleotides: TGTGCCAGCAGCAAAGTAGGTCGACAGAACGAGCAGTACTTC. This encodes CASSKVGRQNEQYF. The chain uses TRBV21-1 and TRBJ2-7; TRBD1, the table's D call, lacks a check against the DNA. TRBV21-1 corresponds to a pseudogene. There are 14 residues in the CDR3.

The chain combines TRBV5-4 with TRBJ1-1; D remains unclear. CDR1 and CDR2 (germline): SGHNT, YYREEE (reference sequence). Trimming removed 0 bases from V and 4 bases from J, with 13 bases in between. There are 15 residues in the CDR3. CDR3 residues: CASSLEPGSGTEAFF. CDR3 in DNA: TGTGCCAGCAGCTTGGAGCCAGGTAGTGGCACTGAAGCTTTCTTT.

This clone showed up just once. The chain joins TRBV6-5 to TRBJ2-1; 9 nucleotides match TRBD2. The CDR3 runs 15 residues. V shed 0 bases, J shed 4 bases, and the junction held 1 base outside the gene matches. Germline V gene data show CDR1 as MNHEY and CDR2 as SVGAGI. The CDR3 here is CASSYSLAGYNEQFF. The CDR3 DNA is TGTGCCAGCAGTTACTCCCTAGCGGGATACAATGAGCAGTTCTTC.

This chain joins TRBV15 and TRBJ2-7; D is perhaps TRBD2 (6 bases). The V gene lost 5 bases and the J gene lost 1 base, with 15 bases spanning the gap. CDR1 and CDR2 (germline): LNHNV, YYDKDF (reference sequence). CDR3 size: 15 residues. In DNA, the CDR3 is TGTGCCACCAGCGCGGGCGGGATCGATTCCTACGAGCAGTACTTC. It codes for CATSAGGIDSYEQYF.

The chain couples TRBV28 to TRBJ1-2; D possibly corresponds to TRBD1 (5 bases). The CDR3 covers 14 residues. CDR1 MDHEN and CDR2 SYDVKM come from the germline V gene. The V gene lost 5 bases and the J gene lost 3 bases, with 13 bases spanning the gap. CDR3 sequence (DNA): TGTGCCAGCAGTCCCGAGGGGTCCTACTATGGCTACACCTTC. Its protein product is CASSPEGSYYGYTF.

The J gene is TRBJ2-7, the V gene TRBV2; 11 nucleotides align to TRBD2. The CDR3 has 15 amino acids. V shed 6 bases, J shed 2 bases, and the junction held 6 bases outside the gene matches. CDR1 and CDR2 from the germline V gene are SNHLY and FYNNEI. This chain's CDR3 is CASRATSGGTYEQYF. CDR3 DNA sequence: TGTGCCAGCAGAGCCACTAGCGGGGGCACCTACGAGCAGTACTTC.

V usage is TRBV5-1 and J usage is TRBJ1-2, with 7 bases lining up with TRBD1. This CDR3 is 12 amino acids long. V shed 4 bases, J shed 8 bases, and the junction held 5 bases outside the gene matches. Germline V gene data show CDR1 as SGHRS and CDR2 as YFSETQ. The CDR3 sequence is CASSPDRDGYTF. CDR3 in DNA: TGCGCCAGCAGCCCAGACAGGGACGGCTACACCTTC.

V gene TRBV6-5 combines with J gene TRBJ2-5; maybe TRBD1 (5 bases). The CDR3 length is 15 residues. The V end was cut by 2 bases, the J end by 5 bases, with 15 bases between. CDR1 MNHEY and CDR2 SVGAGI come from the germline V gene. CDR3 in amino acids: CASSYGQGIWETQYF. In DNA, the CDR3 is TGTGCCAGCAGTTACGGGCAGGGAATATGGGAGACCCAGTACTTC.

The chain uses TRBV27 and TRBJ1-6, with 9 bases fitting TRBD1. The CDR3 is 16 amino acids. Trimming removed 8 bases from V and 6 bases from J; junction bases left unmatched: 11. CDR1 and CDR2 from the germline V gene are MNHEY and SMNVEV (reference sequence). The CDR3, as DNA: TGTGCCAGCTTGCCGACAGGGGGTTTTTTTAATTCACCCCTCCACTTT. Its protein product is CASLPTGGFFNSPLHF.

On this clone itself: The same CDR3 also results from other DNA sequences found in this sample. The chain uses TRBV19 and TRBJ1-1; 7 bases map to TRBD1. The CDR3 runs 13 residues. The V segment lost 1 base and the J segment 5 bases; nucleotides outside the gene matches: 1. The germline CDR1 and CDR2 sequences are LNHDA and SQIVND (reference sequence). In DNA, the CDR3 is TGTGCCAGTAGTATAGGACAGGGAACTGAAGCTTTCTTT. This sequence encodes CASSIGQGTEAFF.

The V and J genes are TRBV6-1 and TRBJ1-1, with TRBD1 matching 8 bases. The CDR3 spans 13 residues. V lost 6 bases and J lost 4; bases outside the gene matches: 4. Germline values: CDR1 MNHNS, CDR2 SASEGT. The CDR3 DNA reads as TGTGCCAGCAGGGACAGGGAGCGCACTGAAGCTTTCTTT. Protein product: CASRDRERTEAFF.

The CDR3 region is CASSLGAGGSYNEQFF. The CDR3 region has the DNA TGTGCCAGCAGCTTGGGCGCAGGGGGGTCCTACAATGAGCAGTTCTTC. The rearrangement links TRBV7-9 to TRBJ2-1, with D possibly TRBD1 on 7 matching bases. The CDR3 totals 16 residues. Germline CDR1 SEHNR, CDR2 FQNEAQ (reference sequence). With 3 bases removed from V and 1 base from J, the gap between germline ends came to 13 bases.

This chain connects TRBV27 to TRBJ2-1, with 12 bases aligning to TRBD2. Germline values: CDR1 MNHEY, CDR2 SMNVEV (reference sequence). Germline trimming cut 5 bases from V and 2 bases from J; bases unmatched to any gene: 7. CDR3 length: 17 amino acids. The CDR3, as DNA: TGTGCCAGCAGTCCACGACTAGCGGGAGTTACCTACAATGAGCAGTTCTTC. This sequence encodes CASSPRLAGVTYNEQFF.

The CDR3 here is CASSLPPGQEYGYTF. DNA of the CDR3: TGTGCCAGCAGCCTCCCCCCTGGGCAGGAGTATGGCTACACCTTC. This chain joins TRBV5-6 and TRBJ1-2; D is undetermined. The V gene lost 4 bases and the J gene lost 5 bases, with 18 bases spanning the gap. This CDR3 contains 15 residues. Germline assignment: CDR1 SGHDT and CDR2 YYEEEE. The entire variable domain, with the rest obtained from reference TRBV5-6 and TRBJ1-2, is as follows: DAGVTQSPTHLIKTRGQQVTLRCSPKSGHDTVSWYQQALGQGPQFIFQYYEEEERQRGNFPDRFSGHQFPNYSSELNVNALLLGDSALYLCASSLPPGQEYGYTFGSGTRLTVV.

This chain joins TRBV4-1 and TRBJ2-1; 13 bases fit TRBD2. V lost 4 bases, J lost 4 bases, and 7 bases stayed unmatched. From germline, CDR1 is MGHRA and CDR2 YSYEKL. CDR3 length: 17 amino acids. In DNA form, the CDR3 reads TGCGCCAGCAGCCTAGGACTAGCGGGGGTCCAATACAATGAGCAGTTCTTC. Translated: CASSLGLAGVQYNEQFF.

A few counts support this clone. V gene TRBV9 combines with J gene TRBJ2-7; the D gene could be TRBD1 or TRBD2 (6 bases each). This CDR3 comprises 15 residues. Germline loops: CDR1 SGDLS, CDR2 YYNGEE. Trimming took off 4 bases at V and 0 bases at J, with 14 bases between the two ends. CDR3 nucleotides: TGTGCCAGCAGCCGGGGGCAGAGAATCTCCTACGAGCAGTACTTC. Encoded protein: CASSRGQRISYEQYF.

The chain couples TRBV7-9 to TRBJ2-7; TRBD2 matches 8 bases. Looked up from germline, CDR1 is SEHNR and CDR2 is FQNEAQ (reference sequence). The CDR3 has 18 amino acids. Losses at the gene ends were 3 bases for V and 0 bases for J; bases not matched to a gene: 13. CDR3 in amino acids: CASSFSPVGSGTSYEQYF. Written as DNA, the CDR3 is TGTGCCAGCAGCTTTTCCCCGGTGGGTAGCGGGACCTCCTACGAGCAGTACTTC.

The gene calls are TRBV13 and TRBJ2-5; 10 nucleotides align to TRBD2. There are 17 residues in the CDR3. The germline gives CDR1 PRHDT, CDR2 FYEKMQ (reference sequence). V trimming: 5 bases; J trimming: 4 bases; junction bases outside the gene matches: 13. The DNA for the CDR3 is TGTGCCAGCAGCGAGGGACTAGCGACAGAAGGGGGAGAGACCCAGTACTTC. This translates into CASSEGLATEGGETQYF.

In nucleotides, the CDR3 is TGTGCCAGCAGCATGGGGGGCTCACCCCTCCACTTT. This translates into CASSMGGSPLHF. The gene calls are TRBV27 and TRBJ1-6; TRBD1 is a possible D gene (6 bases). Germline V gene sequence: CDR1 MNHEY, CDR2 SMNVEV (reference sequence). The CDR3 is made up of 12 amino acids. V lost 6 bases and J 10 bases, leaving 10 bases between the germline ends.

The chain employs TRBV27 and TRBJ1-2, with 9 positions matching TRBD1. The CDR3 totals 15 residues. Germline V gives CDR1 MNHEY, CDR2 SMNVEV (reference sequence). V dropped 5 bases and J dropped 4; count of bases not matched to a gene: 8. The CDR3 DNA reads as TGTGCCAGCAGTCCCTGGACAGGGGACCTCTATGGCTACACCTTC. Its translation is CASSPWTGDLYGYTF.